A selection of T cell receptor beta chains follows, all from one sample in a study of shared clonotypes between healthy human individuals. Clones were read by immunoSEQ multiplex PCR, and TCRdb kept only the in-frame ones, dropping some. The sample includes around 99,000 clones, approximately 75% of them seen just once. The source material was memory CD8+ T cells sorted from blood. The source is a young man in good health. CDR3s include the opening cysteine and the closing phenylalanine or tryptophan.

j_gene | len | v_gene | CDR3aa
TRBJ1-1 | 15 | TRBV5-1 | CASSWSPGMNTEAFF
TRBJ2-1 | 17 | TRBV10-1 | CASSEFPSGRFGNEQFF
TRBJ2-1 | 15 | TRBV6-5 | CASSYSGGDYNEQFF
TRBJ1-1 | 15 | TRBV6-5 | CASSYSSTGNTEAFF
TRBJ2-1 | 15 | TRBV4-1 | CASSRAASGTYEQFF
TRBJ2-3 | 13 | TRBV6-5 | CASSLEYTDTQYF
TRBJ1-3 | 11 | TRBV7-9 | CASSPGDTIYF
TRBJ1-2 | 14 | TRBV29-1 | CSVEFPLGQGPYTF
TRBJ2-7 | 16 | TRBV28 | CASSSRLAGAGYEQYF
TRBJ2-1 | 15 | TRBV6-4 | CASSEGRQGSNEQFF
TRBJ2-5 | 18 | TRBV2 | CASSLGTWGAPYQETQYF
TRBJ2-7 | 12 | TRBV7-9 | CASTTGLREQYF
TRBJ2-2 | 17 | TRBV27 | CASSLGRGSVNTGELFF
TRBJ1-1 | 12 | TRBV6-9 | CASSRVGTEAFF
TRBJ2-2 | 16 | TRBV4-3 | CASSQDPQGGSGELFF
TRBJ2-2 | 19 | TRBV28 | CASSLFIRASGSGTGELFF
TRBJ1-5 | 14 | TRBV27 | CASRSQGLNQPQHF
TRBJ2-3 | 16 | TRBV4-3 | CASSQVLAGYTDTQYF
TRBJ2-7 | 15 | TRBV5-1 | CASSFLAGGGYEQYF
TRBJ1-2 | 14 | TRBV19 | CASSIASANYGYTF
TRBJ2-3 | 15 | TRBV11-2 | CASSNRALAEDTQYF
TRBJ2-5 | 13 | TRBV18 | CASSPYPQETQYF
TRBJ1-1 | 15 | TRBV10-3 | CAISGTGGGNTEAFF
TRBJ2-7 | 13 | TRBV11-3 | CASSPGGPYEQYF
TRBJ2-1 | 15 | TRBV6-4 | CASSERTSGPNEQFF
TRBJ2-7 | 14 | TRBV7-2 | CASSPGTRAYEQYF